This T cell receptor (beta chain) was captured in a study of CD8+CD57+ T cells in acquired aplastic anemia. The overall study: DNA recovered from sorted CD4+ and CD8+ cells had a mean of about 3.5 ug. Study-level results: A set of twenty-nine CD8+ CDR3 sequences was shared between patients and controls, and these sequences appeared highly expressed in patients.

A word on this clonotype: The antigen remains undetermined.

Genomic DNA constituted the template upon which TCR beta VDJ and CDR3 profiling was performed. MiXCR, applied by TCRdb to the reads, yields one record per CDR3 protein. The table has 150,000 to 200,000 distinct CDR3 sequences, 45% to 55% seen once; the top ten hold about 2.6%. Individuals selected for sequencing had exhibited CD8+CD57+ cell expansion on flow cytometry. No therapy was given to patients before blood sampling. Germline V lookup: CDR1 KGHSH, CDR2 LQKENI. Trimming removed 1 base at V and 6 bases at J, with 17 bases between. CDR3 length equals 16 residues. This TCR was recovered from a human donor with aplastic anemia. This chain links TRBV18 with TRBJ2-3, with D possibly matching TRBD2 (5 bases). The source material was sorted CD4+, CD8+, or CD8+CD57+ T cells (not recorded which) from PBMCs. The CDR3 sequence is CASSPLRALFTDTQYF. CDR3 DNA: TGTGCCAGCTCACCACTGCGGGCGCTATTCACGGATACGCAGTATTTT.